The subject of this entry is one T cell receptor beta chain. Its antigen is not known. The source of the sample is a study of T cells expressing NK-cell markers. Across the whole study: HCMV seropositivity marked most of the eight sequenced donors; one was seronegative. General study findings and limits: NKG2C+ dominant clonotype frequencies in six or seven donors were about 1.0-7.0% of CD8+ T cells.

This CDR3 is built from 15 residues. Reprocessing the 5' RACE reads, TCRdb reports a single entry for every CDR3 protein and omits DNA. Listed are about 260,000 distinct CDR3 sequences; roughly 4.2% falls within the top ten. The sequenced sample was blood T cells: a sorted CD56 or NKG2C T cell subset, CD4+ or CD8+ T cells, or bulk PBMC T cells (not recorded which). The source is a woman between 18 and 69 years old in good health. V gene TRBV12-3 or TRBV12-4 combines with J gene TRBJ2-3; without DNA, the TCRdb call of TRBD1 cannot be checked. The chain's CDR3 is CASSLGVPGADTQYF.